This T cell receptor (beta chain) appears in the sequencing data of a study of T cell responses to AZD1222 COVID-19 vaccine (dated by TCRdb to 2020 to 2023). Some background on the complete study: AZD1222 recipients with second doses at about 4 weeks or about 12 weeks were pooled, because spike-specific TCR depth and breadth did not differ between schedules. TCR sequencing was performed for more than 230 trial participants, of whom around 210 were given two doses of AZD1222 and some 25 were given two doses of MenACWY control vaccine. Trial participants were enrolled by age into 18-55, 56-69 and 70-plus year subgroups, with approximately 160, 26 and 62 TCR-sequenced participants respectively. Study-wide conclusions, independent of this receptor: Vaccine-associated CD4 TCRs spanned the whole spike protein, with dominant responses in regions 160-218 and 743-854. After two AZD1222 doses, both the breadth and the depth of spike-specific TCRs were significantly higher than at day 0 and than in MenACWY recipients. Conclusions about previously exposed vaccinees are limited because only 6 or 7 AZD1222 recipients were SARS-CoV-2 seropositive at baseline. Reportedly, close to half of the unique spike-specific TCRs recognized epitopes lying outside the regions that are mutated in the B.1.351 and B.1.1.7 variants. Most participants were white British and females outnumbered males, and the authors suggested that clonal diversity may have been underestimated. The 56-69-year group was small, and its depth increase did not reach significance, likely because of low power. Because no day 14 peak-response samples were available, repertoires were characterized only after the peak T cell response.

Points on this clone: There is no known antigen for this receptor. No qualities accompany the bases; no much larger clone lies one base away.

The CDR3 regions of human TCRbeta chains were analyzed by immunosequencing. On the authors' methods: TCRs in the repertoires were matched against a reference library of SARS-CoV-2-specific TCRs that had been generated with the MIRA antigen-specificity platform. Breadth meant the fraction of unique TCRs that were SARS-CoV-2-associated, whereas depth meant the fraction of total T cells that were SARS-CoV-2-associated. Using the MIRA data, each spike-specific TCR was mapped to the spike region that the TCR reacts to and placed in a CD4 or CD8 class. Log10-transformed breadth and depth values were compared by one-way ANOVA with Sidak's multiple comparisons tests. TCRdb obtained this table from immuneACCESS and retained in-frame rearrangements with V and J assigned. These tables miss some clones; where compared with another copy, unresolved V genes account for less than half of the shortfall, and the remainder is unexplained. D and trimming come from the DNA, and the V and J calls and clone size come from that table. The sample profile shows about 97,000 clones; less than 90% of them were found once. The top ten clones comprise more than 15% of the sample.

The CDR3, cysteine through phenylalanine, is 14 amino acids long. The kept DNA is CDR3 alone, 42 bases in frame from the first base. CDR1 and CDR2, looked up from the germline V gene, are MNHNS and SASEGT. The junction shows trimming of 3 bases on V and 3 bases on J, plus 12 bases between the germline ends. Per the publication, the time point label means: baseline before first vaccination. Samples from vaccinated people were obtained from the UK trials COV001 and COV002, which included a single-blind randomized controlled phase 2/3 trial of AZD1222 (ChAdOx1 nCoV-19) in healthy adults. For TCRbeta chain sequencing, PBMC samples were collected from trial participants at day 0 and at day 28 after the second dose.

The sequence links TRBV6-1 to TRBJ2-7; a tentative D call is TRBD2 (7 bases match). The receptor was derived from an adult in good health. The sequencing here drew on peripheral blood, taken on day 0 of AZD1222 vaccination. The bases are TGTGCCAGCAGTGAGGGCGGGGGCCGCTACGAGCAGTACTTC. It translates to CASSEGGGRYEQYF.